This T cell receptor beta chain emerged from a study of vaccination and CD4 T cells after COVID-19 (dated by TCRdb to about 2022). General notes on the study: Convalescent patients had a positive SARS-CoV-2 result on nasal swab PCR, and of these patients, fewer than ten had mild disease and one had severe disease. In the convalescent cohort there were six males and four females, among whom were two Hispanic individuals, seven Caucasians, two Asians and one multiracial person. Two doses of either the Pfizer-BioNTech BNT162b2 vaccine (n=8) or the Moderna mRNA-1273 vaccine (n=2) were administered to participants. Post-COVID blood samples were collected from convalescent patients a median of approximately 100 days after diagnosis, with a range of roughly 30 to 161 days. The time from the second vaccine dose to post-vaccine blood sampling had a median of roughly 70 days and ranged from roughly 12 to 241 days. Overlapping spike peptide pools from SARS-CoV-2 and from the common cold coronaviruses HCoV-NL63, HCoV-OC43 and HCoV-229E were used as culture stimuli. As controls, cultures received a CEFX viral epitope pool (the positive control), an HIV-1 Nef peptide pool (the negative control), or no peptide at all. In under twelve COVID-19 convalescent patients and several infection-naive healthy vaccine recipients, researchers compared the spike-specific CD4+ TCR repertoire from before mRNA vaccination with the repertoire from after. Results the study describes overall, beyond this receptor: Although the median number of SARS-CoV-2-reactive clonotypes went up from some 23 after infection to 38 after vaccination, the increase was not significant. In convalescent patients, a median about 90% of post-vaccine SARS-CoV-2-reactive clones were detected only after vaccination, and vaccine-specific priming was suggested by this finding. The number of convalescent patients in the study was relatively small, and the study did not examine early timepoints following natural infection. In convalescent patients, nearly all vaccine-specific clones (304 of 307) were found to be mono-reactive for SARS-CoV-2 spike rather than cross-reactive with common cold coronaviruses.

The CDR3 contains 14 residues, cysteine and phenylalanine counted. Of the read, only the CDR3 DNA is kept; its 42 bases are in frame from base 1. Compared with germline, V lacks 4 bases and J lacks 4 bases; bases without a gene match: 9. CDR1 DFQATT and CDR2 SNEGSKA are derived from the germline V gene (reference sequence). To note about this clonotype: Its antigen specificity is not known. Base qualities are not provided; no much larger clone lies one nucleotide away.

Explained via the paper, the treatment or condition label denotes: 10-day PBMC culture with coronavirus spike peptide pools or control peptides (ViraFEST assay). The ViraFEST assay was used in the study, in which antigen-specific T cells were expanded with peptide pools and expanded clonotypes were subsequently identified by TCR sequencing. The convalescent patients' positive SARS-CoV-2 PCR tests were from March to December 2020, which was before the Alpha, Beta and Delta variants emerged in the United States. Each well held about 2.2 million PBMCs cultured in IMDM containing roughly 5% human AB serum and 9 to 10 IU/ml IL-2, with 8 to 10 ug/ml peptide pools added. On days 3 and 7, half of the culture medium was replaced with fresh IL-2-containing medium. CD4+ T cells were isolated after roughly nine days of culture through negative selection using the EasySep CD4+ T cell isolation kit. Ficoll-Paque Plus gradient centrifugation was used to isolate PBMCs from whole blood, and the isolated PBMCs were then either used fresh or cryopreserved at -140C. Culture conditions were generally each tested in triplicate wells.

Library construction relied on PCR. At the Johns Hopkins FTIC core, DNA from the cultured CD4+ T cells underwent TCR sequencing with the Oncomine TCR Beta short-read assay. The QIAamp micro DNA kit was used to extract genomic DNA from the cultured CD4+ T cells. Oncomine TCR Beta libraries from cultured CD4+ T cells were pooled using unique dual indexes and sequenced on an Illumina iSeq 100. The study's processing was this. Non-productive sequences were removed, and CDR3s not starting with C, not ending with F or W, or shorter than 7 amino acids were discarded. The MANAFEST web application identified antigen-specific clonotypes by comparing peptide-stimulated wells against reference wells and other culture wells. To be called positive, a clone needed an FDR below 0.05, an odds ratio above 5, and a productive frequency above 0.1% in at least two of three replicate wells. Clonotypes that were significantly expanded in both SARS-CoV-2 spike wells and at least one common cold coronavirus spike condition were defined as cross-reactive. Using R version 3.6.1, CDR3 homology was evaluated through Levenshtein distances (stringdist) along with unrooted phylogenetic trees (ape). The public sequencing data were trimmed at Q25 with fastp and processed into clonotypes with MiXCR by TCRdb, which kept only in-frame beta chains. Every distinct CDR3 protein forms one entry, paired with its most common genes and DNA. The V and J calls here are based on TCRdb, not the publication. This sample comprises fewer than 20,000 distinct CDR3 sequences, roughly 54% of them detected only once. Clones ranked in the top ten supply 9.4% of the sample.

The sequenced sample was CD4+ T cells from blood, cultured in vitro. This sequence originates from a human donor who had recovered from COVID-19. The sequence is built from TRBV20-1 and TRBJ1-2; 7 bases in the middle match TRBD1. The nucleotides are TGCAGTGCTACCCGACAGGGTTTGGGCTATGGCTACACCTTC. Its protein is CSATRQGLGYGYTF.